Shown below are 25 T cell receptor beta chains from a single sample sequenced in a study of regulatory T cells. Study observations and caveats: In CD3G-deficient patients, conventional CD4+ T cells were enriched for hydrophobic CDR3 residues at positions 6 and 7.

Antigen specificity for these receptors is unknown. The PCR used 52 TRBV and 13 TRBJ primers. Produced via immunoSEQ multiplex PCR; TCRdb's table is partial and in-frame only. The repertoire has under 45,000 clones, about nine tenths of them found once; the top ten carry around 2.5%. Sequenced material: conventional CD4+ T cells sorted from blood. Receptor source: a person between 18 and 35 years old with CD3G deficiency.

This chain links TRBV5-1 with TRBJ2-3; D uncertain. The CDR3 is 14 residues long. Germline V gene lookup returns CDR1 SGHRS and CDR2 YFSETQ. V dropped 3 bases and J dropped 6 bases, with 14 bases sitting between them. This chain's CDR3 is CASSYGLLGDTQYF. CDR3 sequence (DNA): TGCGCCAGCAGCTATGGCCTGCTTGGGGATACGCAGTATTTT.

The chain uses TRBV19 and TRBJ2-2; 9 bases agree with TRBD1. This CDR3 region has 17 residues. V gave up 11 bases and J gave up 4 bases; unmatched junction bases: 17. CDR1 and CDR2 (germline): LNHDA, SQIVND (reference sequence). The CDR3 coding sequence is TGTGCCTCCCGGGCCCCACGGGGACAGGGTGGCACCGGGGAGCTGTTTTTT. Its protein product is CASRAPRGQGGTGELFF.

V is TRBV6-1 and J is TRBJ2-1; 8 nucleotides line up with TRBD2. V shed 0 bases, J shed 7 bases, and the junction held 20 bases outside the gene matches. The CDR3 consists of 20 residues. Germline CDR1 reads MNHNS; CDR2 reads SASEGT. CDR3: CASSEALWLAGPRNWNEQFF. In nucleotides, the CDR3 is TGTGCCAGCAGTGAAGCGCTGTGGCTAGCGGGTCCCCGTAATTGGAATGAGCAGTTCTTC.

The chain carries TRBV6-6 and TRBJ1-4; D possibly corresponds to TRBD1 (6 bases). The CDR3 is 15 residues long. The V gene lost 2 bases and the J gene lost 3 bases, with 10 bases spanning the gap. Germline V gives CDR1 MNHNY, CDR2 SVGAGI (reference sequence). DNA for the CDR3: TGTGCCAGCAGTTACCGCGACAGGTCTAATGAAAAACTGTTTTTT. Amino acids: CASSYRDRSNEKLFF.

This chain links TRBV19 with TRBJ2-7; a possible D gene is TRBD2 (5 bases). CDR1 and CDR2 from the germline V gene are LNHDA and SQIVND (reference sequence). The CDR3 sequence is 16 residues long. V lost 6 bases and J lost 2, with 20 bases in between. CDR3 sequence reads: CASSSPSGVYPYEQYF. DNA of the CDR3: TGTGCCAGTAGCTCCCCCTCCGGGGTCTACCCCTACGAGCAGTACTTC.

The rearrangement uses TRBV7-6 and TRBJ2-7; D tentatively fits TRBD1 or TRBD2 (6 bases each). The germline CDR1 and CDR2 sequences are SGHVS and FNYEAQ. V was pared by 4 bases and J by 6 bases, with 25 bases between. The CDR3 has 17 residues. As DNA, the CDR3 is TGTGCCAGCAGCTCCTCGAGGGGGGAAACCCCCCTCGGCGAGCAGTACTTC. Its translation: CASSSSRGETPLGEQYF.

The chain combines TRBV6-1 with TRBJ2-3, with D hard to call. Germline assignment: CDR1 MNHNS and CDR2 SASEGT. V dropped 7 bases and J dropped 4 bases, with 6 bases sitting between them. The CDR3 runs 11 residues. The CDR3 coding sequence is TGTGCCAGCACCCTGGCAGATACGCAGTATTTT. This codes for CASTLADTQYF.

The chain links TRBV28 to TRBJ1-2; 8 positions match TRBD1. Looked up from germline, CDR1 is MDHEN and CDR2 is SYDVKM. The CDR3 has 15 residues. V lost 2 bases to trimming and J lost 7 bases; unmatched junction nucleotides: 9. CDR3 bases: TGTGCCAGCAGTTTAAAAGGACAGGGCCTTTTTGGCTACACCTTC. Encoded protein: CASSLKGQGLFGYTF.

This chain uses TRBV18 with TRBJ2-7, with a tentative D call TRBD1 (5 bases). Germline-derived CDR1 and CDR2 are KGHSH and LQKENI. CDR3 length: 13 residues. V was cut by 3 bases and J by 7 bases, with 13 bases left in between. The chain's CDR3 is CASSPGQLREQYF. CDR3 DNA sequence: TGTGCCAGCTCACCGGGGCAGCTACGAGAGCAGTACTTC.

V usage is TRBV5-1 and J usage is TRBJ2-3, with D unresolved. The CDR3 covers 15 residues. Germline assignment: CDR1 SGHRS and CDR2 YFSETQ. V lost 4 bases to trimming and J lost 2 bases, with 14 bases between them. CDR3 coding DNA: TGCGCCAGCAGCCTGGGAAGAGTCTCCACAGATACGCAGTATTTT. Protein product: CASSLGRVSTDTQYF.

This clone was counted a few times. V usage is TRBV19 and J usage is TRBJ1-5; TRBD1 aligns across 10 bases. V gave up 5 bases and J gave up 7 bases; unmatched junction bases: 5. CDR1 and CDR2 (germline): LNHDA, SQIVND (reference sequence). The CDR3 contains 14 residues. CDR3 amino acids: CASSSGTGEQPQHF. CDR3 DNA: TGTGCCAGTAGTTCCGGGACAGGGGAACAGCCCCAGCATTTT.

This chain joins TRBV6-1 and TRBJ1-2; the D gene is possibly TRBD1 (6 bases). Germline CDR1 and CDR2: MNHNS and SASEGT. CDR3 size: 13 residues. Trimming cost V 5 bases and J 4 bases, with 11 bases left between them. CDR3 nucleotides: TGTGCCAGCAGTCGGGACACCTCCTATGGCTACACCTTC. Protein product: CASSRDTSYGYTF.

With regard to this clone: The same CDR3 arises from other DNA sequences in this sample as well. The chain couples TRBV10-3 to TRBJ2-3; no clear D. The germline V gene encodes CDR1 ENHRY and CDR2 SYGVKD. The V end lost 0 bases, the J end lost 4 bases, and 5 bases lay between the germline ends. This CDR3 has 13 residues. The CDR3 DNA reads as TGTGCCATCAGTGAGTCCCCCCCAGATACGCAGTATTTT. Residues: CAISESPPDTQYF.

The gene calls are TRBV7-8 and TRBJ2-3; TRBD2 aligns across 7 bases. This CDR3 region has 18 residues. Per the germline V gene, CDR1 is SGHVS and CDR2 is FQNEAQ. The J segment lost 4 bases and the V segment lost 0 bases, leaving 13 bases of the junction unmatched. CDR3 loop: CASSLAPASGLRPDTQYF. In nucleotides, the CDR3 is TGTGCCAGCAGCTTAGCGCCCGCTAGCGGTCTCAGGCCAGATACGCAGTATTTT.

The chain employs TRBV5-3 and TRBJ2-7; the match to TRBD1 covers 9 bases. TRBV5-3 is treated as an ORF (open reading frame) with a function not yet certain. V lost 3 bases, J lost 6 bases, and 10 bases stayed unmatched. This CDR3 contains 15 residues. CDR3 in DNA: TGTGCCAGAAGCTGGAGACGGGACAGGGACTCCGAGCAGTACTTC. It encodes CARSWRRDRDSEQYF.

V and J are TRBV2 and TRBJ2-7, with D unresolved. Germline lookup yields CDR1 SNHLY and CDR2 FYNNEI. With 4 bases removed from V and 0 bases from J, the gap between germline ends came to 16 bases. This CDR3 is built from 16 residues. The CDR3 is CASSALRSASSYEQYF. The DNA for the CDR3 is TGTGCCAGCAGTGCACTCCGGAGCGCCAGCTCCTACGAGCAGTACTTC.

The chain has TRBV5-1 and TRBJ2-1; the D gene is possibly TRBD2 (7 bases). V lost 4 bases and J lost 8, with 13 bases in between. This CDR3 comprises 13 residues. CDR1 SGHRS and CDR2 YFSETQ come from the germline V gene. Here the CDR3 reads CASSVLGGDEQFF. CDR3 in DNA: TGCGCCAGCAGCGTCCTAGGGGGGGATGAGCAGTTCTTC.

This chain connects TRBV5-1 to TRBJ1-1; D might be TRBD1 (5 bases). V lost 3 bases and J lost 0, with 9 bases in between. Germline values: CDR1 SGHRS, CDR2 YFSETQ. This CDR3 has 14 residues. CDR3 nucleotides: TGCGCCAGCAGCTCCGGGGGAATGAACACTGAAGCTTTCTTT. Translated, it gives CASSSGGMNTEAFF. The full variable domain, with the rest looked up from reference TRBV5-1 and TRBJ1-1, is KAGVTQTPRYLIKTRGQQVTLSCSPISGHRSVSWYQQTPGQGLQFLFEYFSETQRNKGNFPGRFSGRQFSNSRSEMNVSTLELGDSALYLCASSSGGMNTEAFFGQGTRLTVV.

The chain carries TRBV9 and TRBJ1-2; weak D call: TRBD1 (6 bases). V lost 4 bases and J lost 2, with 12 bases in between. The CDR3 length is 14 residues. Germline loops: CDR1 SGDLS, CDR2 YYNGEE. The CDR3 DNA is TGTGCCAGCAGCCAAGGAACAGGGAACTATGGCTACACCTTC. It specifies CASSQGTGNYGYTF. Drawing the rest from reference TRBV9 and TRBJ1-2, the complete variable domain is DSGVTQTPKHLITATGQRVTLRCSPRSGDLSVYWYQQSLDQGLQFLIQYYNGEERAKGNILERFSAQQFPDLHSELNLSSLELGDSALYFCASSQGTGNYGYTFGSGTRLTVV.

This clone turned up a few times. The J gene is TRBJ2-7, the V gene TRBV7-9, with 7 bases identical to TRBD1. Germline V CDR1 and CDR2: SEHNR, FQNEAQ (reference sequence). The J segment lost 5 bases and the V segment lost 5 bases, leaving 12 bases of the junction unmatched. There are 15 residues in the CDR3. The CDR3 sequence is CASSMGQTAVDEQYF. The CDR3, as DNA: TGTGCCAGCAGCATGGGACAGACCGCCGTCGACGAGCAGTACTTC.

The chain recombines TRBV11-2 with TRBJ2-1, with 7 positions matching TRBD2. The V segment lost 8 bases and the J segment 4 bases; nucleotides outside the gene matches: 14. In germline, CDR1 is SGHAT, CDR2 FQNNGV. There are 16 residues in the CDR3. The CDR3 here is CASGSLEGGSYNEQFF. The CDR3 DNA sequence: TGTGCCAGCGGGTCTTTGGAGGGAGGGTCTTACAATGAGCAGTTCTTC.

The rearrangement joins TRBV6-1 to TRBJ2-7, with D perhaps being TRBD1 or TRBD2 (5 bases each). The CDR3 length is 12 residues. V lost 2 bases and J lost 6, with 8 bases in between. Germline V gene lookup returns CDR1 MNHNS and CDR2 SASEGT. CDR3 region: CASSESGREQYF. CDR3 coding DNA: TGTGCCAGCAGTGAATCGGGGCGCGAGCAGTACTTC.

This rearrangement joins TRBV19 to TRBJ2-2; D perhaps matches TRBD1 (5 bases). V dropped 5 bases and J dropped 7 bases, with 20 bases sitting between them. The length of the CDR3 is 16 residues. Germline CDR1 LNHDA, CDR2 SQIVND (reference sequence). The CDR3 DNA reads TGTGCCAGTAGTCCCACCAGGGTGGTGCCCAACGGGGAGCTGTTTTTT. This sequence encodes CASSPTRVVPNGELFF.

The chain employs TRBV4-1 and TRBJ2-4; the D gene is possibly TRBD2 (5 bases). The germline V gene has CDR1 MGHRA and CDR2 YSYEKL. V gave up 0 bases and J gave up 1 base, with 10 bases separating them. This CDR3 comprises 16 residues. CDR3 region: CASSQDTRGAKNIQYF. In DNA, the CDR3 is TGCGCCAGCAGCCAAGATACTCGCGGGGCCAAAAACATTCAGTACTTC.

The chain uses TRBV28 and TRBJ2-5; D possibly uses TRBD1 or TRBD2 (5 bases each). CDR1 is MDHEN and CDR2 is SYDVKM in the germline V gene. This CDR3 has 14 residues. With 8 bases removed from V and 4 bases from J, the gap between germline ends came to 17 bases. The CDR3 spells CASSPAGGAETQYF. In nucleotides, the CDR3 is TGTGCCAGCTCCCCCGCGGGTGGGGCAGAGACCCAGTACTTC. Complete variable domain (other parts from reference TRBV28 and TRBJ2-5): DVKVTQSSRYLVKRTGEKVFLECVQDMDHENMFWYRQDPGLGLRLIYFSYDVKMKEKGDIPEGYSVSREKKERFSLILESASTNQTSMYLCASSPAGGAETQYFGPGTRLLVL.